This T cell receptor (beta chain) appears in the sequencing data of a study of post-analysis software for immune sequencing data. The table lists this clonotype with many counts. Its antigen is still unknown. Broader study findings: TRBV segments more frequent in patients than in controls numbered about 5 and included TRBV5-6, TRBV5-1 and TRBV20-1.

TCR beta libraries were prepared from cDNA with unique molecular identifiers. It was from roughly 1 to 10 million T cells that about half a million cDNA molecules came. Each CDR3 protein gets one entry after TCRdb re-called the PCR reads with MiXCR. The data hold approximately 360,000 distinct CDR3 sequences, with 30% to 45% observed a single time. Trimming removed 5 bases from V and 8 bases from J, with 13 bases in between. CDR1 SEHNR and CDR2 FQNEAQ come from the germline V gene (reference sequence). This CDR3 spans 13 amino acids. The clonotype originates from a girl under 18 with multiple sclerosis. The chain is built from TRBV7-9 and TRBJ2-1, with D maybe TRBD1 (6 bases). Sequenced sample: blood. This chain's CDR3 is CASSLGQIDEQFF. As DNA, the CDR3 is TGTGCCAGCAGCCTAGGACAGATCGATGAGCAGTTCTTC.